This is a list of T cell receptor beta chains from one sample in a study of metastatic and nonmetastatic thyroid tumors. TCRdb re-analyzed the PCR reads using MiXCR. Altogether some 28,000 clones are present, less than 25% being singletons, with the ten largest covering roughly two fifths. The specimen sequenced was blood. Source of these receptors: a female donor with papillary thyroid cancer or a benign thyroid nodule (not recorded which). Some clones in this sample may be carry-over from other donors' samples. The CDR3 runs from the conserved cysteine through the conserved F or W. D genes are given only for firm matches. Size is omitted from some rows. Given values are once, few, many or a class for expanded clones.

clone_size	d_call	j_call	v_call	cdr3_nt	cdr3_aa
few	.	TRBJ2-5	TRBV6-5	TGTGCCAGCAGTTACTCGCAGGGTCCGGAGACCCAGTACTTC	CASSYSQGPETQYF
once	TRBD1	TRBJ1-4	TRBV2	TGTGCCAGCAAGGGGGCAGGCGGTGAAATACTGTTTTTT	CASKGAGGEILFF
medium-sized	TRBD1	TRBJ1-2	TRBV2	TGTGCCAGCAGTGTGCAGGGGGCGCAAAGTAATGGCTACACCTTC	CASSVQGAQSNGYTF
many	.	TRBJ2-1	TRBV7-3	TGTGCCAGCAGCTTGGGGACTTCCTACAATGAGCAGTTCTTC	CASSLGTSYNEQFF
many	TRBD2	TRBJ2-2	TRBV7-2	TGTGCCAGCAGACTAGCGGGGGGAAACACCGGGGAGCTGTTTTTT	CASRLAGGNTGELFF
.	.	TRBJ1-3	TRBV11-2	TGTGCCAGCAGCTTAGATTATACTGGACACCCTAGTTTT	CASSLDYTGHPSF
.	.	TRBJ2-3	TRBV6-1	TGTGCCAGCACTCCCCATGGGGTGAGCACAGATACGCAGTATTTT	CASTPHGVSTDTQYF
many	.	TRBJ1-1	TRBV29-1	TGCAGCGTTGAAGATCTTATAGACTTGGCCAGGAACACTGAAGCTTTCTTT	CSVEDLIDLARNTEAFF
many	.	TRBJ2-7	TRBV5-1	TGCGCCAGCAAAACCCAAGCAGGGTCTAACCACGAGCAGTACTTC	CASKTQAGSNHEQYF
.	TRBD2	TRBJ2-3	TRBV6-1	TGTGCCAGCAGCCTAGGGGTAGCGGGGGGCATAGATACGCAGTATTTT	CASSLGVAGGIDTQYF
many	.	TRBJ1-2	TRBV12-3/TRBV12-4	TGTGCCAGCAGTTTCTCCGGGACCGCCTCCACCTTC	CASSFSGTASTF
few	TRBD2	TRBJ2-5	TRBV27	TGTGCCAGCAGTTTAACCAAGGGACTAGCGGGAGGGCTTTGGGAGACCCAGTACTTC	CASSLTKGLAGGLWETQYF
many	.	TRBJ2-1	TRBV9	TGTGCCAGCAGCTCATGGGAGGGGGCTACCTCCGAGGATGAGCAGTTCTTC	CASSSWEGATSEDEQFF
.	TRBD1	TRBJ1-2	TRBV6-1	TGTGCCAGCAGTACCAACAGGGGGCGTGGCTGCACCTTC	CASSTNRGRGCTF
many	TRBD1	TRBJ2-2	TRBV2	TGTGCCAGCAGTGTTCTATTAGGGACAGGGTTGGACGGGGAGCTGTTTTTT	CASSVLLGTGLDGELFF
many	.	TRBJ2-2	TRBV5-1	TGCGCCAGCAGCCAGGGACACACGAACACCGGGGAGCTGTTTTTT	CASSQGHTNTGELFF
few	TRBD1	TRBJ1-5	TRBV28	TGTGCCAGCAGTTTATTAACAGGGGGCCCTTATAGCAATCAGCCCCAGCATTTT	CASSLLTGGPYSNQPQHF
medium-sized	.	TRBJ1-3	TRBV6-1	TGTGCCAGCAGTGCCAAGTACAGCGGCTCTGGAAACACCATATATTTT	CASSAKYSGSGNTIYF
few	.	TRBJ2-5	TRBV14	TGTGCCAGCAGCCAAGATGGCGGGCGGGAGACCCAGTACTTC	CASSQDGGRETQYF
once	.	TRBJ2-5	TRBV20-1	TGCAGTGCTAGAGGCCAGTTAGGCGGCTGGACCCAGTACTTC	CSARGQLGGWTQYF
.	TRBD2	TRBJ2-1	TRBV5-1	TGCGCCAGCAGCCCCGGACTAGCGGGGGGGTACAATGAGCAGTTCTTC	CASSPGLAGGYNEQFF
many	TRBD1	TRBJ2-7	TRBV6-5	TGTGCCAGCAGTTACGACAGGGGTTACGAGCAGTACTTC	CASSYDRGYEQYF
few	.	TRBJ2-3	TRBV27	TGTGCCAGCAGTCCTCCGGGCCCCCGAGGTACGCAGTATTTT	CASSPPGPRGTQYF
.	TRBD2	TRBJ2-7	TRBV5-1	TGCGCCAGCAGCCTTAGCGGGAGGCTCTACGAGCAGTACTTC	CASSLSGRLYEQYF
many	.	TRBJ1-1	TRBV12-5	TGTGCTAGCTTGTACACTGAAGCTTTCTTT	CASLYTEAFF
few	.	TRBJ1-3	TRBV6-1	TGTGCCACTCTAGAGGGGCAACACGGAAACACCATATATTTT	CATLEGQHGNTIYF
.	TRBD1	TRBJ1-2	TRBV13	TGTGCCAGCAGCTCAGACGACAGGGGATACGGCTACACCTTC	CASSSDDRGYGYTF
few	.	TRBJ2-7	TRBV19	TGTGCCAGTAGTATGCTACCCTCAGGGGACTGCGAGCAGTACTTC	CASSMLPSGDCEQYF
.	TRBD1	TRBJ2-2	TRBV18	TGTGCCAGCTCACTTGGACAGGGGAACACCGGGGAGCTGTTTTTT	CASSLGQGNTGELFF
.	.	TRBJ1-5	TRBV27	TGTGCCAGCGGCCTGGGGGCAGGCCTTAGCAATCAGCCCCAGCATTTT	CASGLGAGLSNQPQHF
many	.	TRBJ1-2	TRBV7-3	TGTGCCAGCAGCATAGACAGGAAGGGAGGCTACACCTTC	CASSIDRKGGYTF
.	.	TRBJ1-3	TRBV6-1	TGTGCCAGCAGCCGGGTCCAAGGAAACACCATATATTTT	CASSRVQGNTIYF
.	TRBD2	TRBJ2-1	TRBV7-3	TGTGCCAGCAGCTTAAGCCCTAGCGGGGGTTACAATGAGCAGTTCTTC	CASSLSPSGGYNEQFF
.	TRBD1	TRBJ1-2	TRBV28	TGTGCCACCTACTCCTCAGGGGGCAGGTGCTACACCTTC	CATYSSGGRCYTF
many	.	TRBJ1-1	TRBV7-9	TGTGCCAGCAGCGTACAGGTTAACACTGAAGCTTTCTTT	CASSVQVNTEAFF
.	.	TRBJ1-3	TRBV18	TGTGCCAGCTCACCCACCAGTGGAAACACCATATATTTT	CASSPTSGNTIYF
many	TRBD1	TRBJ2-1	TRBV18	TGTGCCAGCTCACCGGCAATGGCGGGACAGGGGAACAATGAGCAGTTCTTC	CASSPAMAGQGNNEQFF
.	TRBD2	TRBJ2-1	TRBV6-4	TGTGCCAGCAGTGGGACTAGCGGGAGCAATGAGCAGTTCTTC	CASSGTSGSNEQFF
.	TRBD2	TRBJ2-1	TRBV6-2/TRBV6-3	TGTGCCAGCTCTAGGACTAGCGTGAATGAGCAGTTCTTC	CASSRTSVNEQFF
few	.	TRBJ2-1	TRBV6-1	TGTGCCAGCAGTGAAGAGGCGGCCGCCGGGAATGAGCAGTTCTTC	CASSEEAAAGNEQFF
many	.	TRBJ2-1	TRBV20-1	TGCAGTGCTAGAGCCCGGACTTACAATGAGCAGTTCTTC	CSARARTYNEQFF
.	.	TRBJ2-1	TRBV28	TGTGCCAGCAGTTTATATTGGCGGGACTCCTACAATGAGCAGTTCTTC	CASSLYWRDSYNEQFF
many	.	TRBJ1-6	TRBV11-2	TGTGCCAGCAGCTTAGACAGGGCCTATAATTCACCCCTCCACTTT	CASSLDRAYNSPLHF
many	TRBD2	TRBJ2-3	TRBV27	TGTGCCAGCAGTTTATCCCCTCGACTAGCGGGGGGGCACGGCACAGATACGCAGTATTTT	CASSLSPRLAGGHGTDTQYF
medium-sized	.	TRBJ2-1	TRBV24-1	TGTGCCACCAGTGATGGATTGGGGGACGAATACAATGAGCAGTTCTTC	CATSDGLGDEYNEQFF